This T cell receptor beta chain was profiled in a study of tumor and adjacent non-tumor tissue in lung cancer. Of note for this clonotype: One end of the junction fails to match germline, which may point to a read error.

Per germline, CDR1 WSHSY and CDR2 SAAADI. The CDR3 sequence is 20 residues long. This sample's RNA came from whole unsorted tissue. More than 3 cm separated this lung sample from the edge of the tumor. TCRbeta libraries were built with three rounds of nested PCR, modified from ARM-PCR. One entry per CDR3 protein results from TCRdb running MiXCR on the multiplex PCR reads. This table has about 98,000 distinct CDR3 sequences, around three quarters appearing once. The receptor was derived from a man in his sixties with small cell lung cancer. The material sequenced was distant non-tumor lung tissue. V gene TRBV10-2 combines with J gene TRBJ2-6; 8 bases match TRBD2. The CDR3 DNA follows: TGCGCCAGGAGTGAATCGGGTACTAGCGGTACCCGCTCTGGGGCCAACGTACTGACTTTC. It translates to CARSESGTSGTRSGANVLTF.